Presented here are 30 T cell receptor beta chains from one specimen sequenced in a study of blood T cells in healthy people across ages (dated by TCRdb to 2013 to 2016). Library method: 5' RACE. The instrument was an Illumina HiSeq 2500. A second PCR of roughly 7 to 11 cycles was run with a J-beta primer mix and a sample-barcoded 5' primer. In TCRdb, the public reads were trimmed at Q25 with fastp and aligned with MiXCR, with productive beta chains retained. Rows with one shared CDR3 protein collapse into an entry with the most common genes and DNA. The sample includes about 720,000 distinct CDR3 sequences, with 25% observed a single time. Approximately 4% of the sample is taken by the ten largest. The same data also went into a second study, on T cells of mothers and their children.

Sequenced sample: blood. These receptors were obtained from a boy aged 10-17 years in good health.

In this sample, this clonotype turned up a few times. The V and J genes are TRBV6-2 or TRBV6-3 and TRBJ2-1; 10 positions agree with TRBD1. Germline V lookup: CDR1 MNHEY, CDR2 SVGEGT. Unmatched junction bases numbered 4, after V lost 4 bases and J lost 7 bases. The CDR3 is 14 amino acids. As DNA, the CDR3 is TGTGCCAGCAGTTTCCGACAGGGGGCTAATGAGCAGTTCTTC. It codes for CASSFRQGANEQFF.

A few counts support this clonotype. The chain joins TRBV20-1 to TRBJ2-7, with 13 bases fitting TRBD2. CDR1 DFQATT and CDR2 SNEGSKA come from the germline V gene (reference sequence). J was trimmed by 4 bases and V by 4 bases; bases with no gene match: 7. This CDR3 comprises 15 residues. CDR3 protein: CSAKLLAGGPYEQYF. CDR3 DNA sequence: TGCAGTGCTAAGCTACTAGCGGGAGGGCCTTACGAGCAGTACTTC.

In its sample, this clonotype was seen many times. The chain combines TRBV7-9 with TRBJ1-4, with no clear D. Germline loops: CDR1 SEHNR, CDR2 FQNEAQ (reference sequence). The CDR3 is made up of 16 amino acids. Trimming cost V 4 bases and J 3 bases, with 15 bases left between them. The CDR3 loop is CASSSERAGANEKLFF. The CDR3 DNA follows: TGTGCCAGCAGCTCAGAGAGGGCCGGAGCTAATGAAAAACTGTTTTTT.

The table lists this clonotype with a few counts. J is TRBJ2-2 and V is TRBV6-2 or TRBV6-3; D gene unclear. Trimming cost V 2 bases and J 2 bases, with 12 bases left between them. CDR3 length: 16 amino acids. Germline assignment: CDR1 MNHEY and CDR2 SVGEGT. CDR3 sequence: CASSYRQNPNTGELFF. DNA of the CDR3: TGTGCCAGCAGTTACAGGCAGAACCCTAACACCGGGGAGCTGTTTTTT.

This clonotype was observed a few times. The gene calls are TRBV29-1 and TRBJ1-1; D unclear. The CDR3 runs 13 residues. CDR1 SQVTM and CDR2 ANQGSEA come from the germline V gene. V lost 1 base and J lost 0, with 6 bases in between. Here the CDR3 DNA reads TGCAGCGTTGAAGGGACTATGAACACTGAAGCTTTCTTT. Protein product: CSVEGTMNTEAFF. Complete variable domain (other parts from reference TRBV29-1 and TRBJ1-1): SAVISQKPSRDICQRGTSLTIQCQVDSQVTMMFWYRQQPGQSLTLIATANQGSEATYESGFVIDKFPISRPNLTFSTLTVSNMSPEDSSIYLCSVEGTMNTEAFFGQGTRLTVV.

This clonotype was found once. The chain combines TRBV4-3 with TRBJ2-7, with 10 bases matching TRBD1. Germline V gene data show CDR1 as LGHNA and CDR2 as YSLEER. This CDR3 spans 18 amino acids. V lost 2 bases to trimming and J lost 7 bases; unmatched junction nucleotides: 17. The CDR3 sequence is CASSQQPPGTGAWVEQYF. The CDR3 region has the DNA TGCGCCAGCAGCCAACAACCACCTGGGACAGGGGCTTGGGTAGAGCAGTACTTC.

Only a few counts were recorded for this clonotype. As DNA, the CDR3 is TGTGCCAGCACGATTGAAGTGGGGGCAGGGTACGAGCAGTACTTC. Its translation is CASTIEVGAGYEQYF. The chain has TRBV7-8 and TRBJ2-5; D is possibly TRBD1 (6 bases). The J call may be wrong; the DNA end is better matched by TRBJ2-7. CDR3 length equals 15 residues. CDR1 is SGHVS, CDR2 FQNEAQ, per germline.

This clonotype has more than one count but fewer than ten. The rearrangement joins TRBV20-1 to TRBJ2-5; TRBD2 is a possible D gene (5 bases). Trimming removed 3 bases from V and 5 bases from J, with 13 bases in between. CDR1 DFQATT and CDR2 SNEGSKA come from the germline V gene (reference sequence). The CDR3 sequence is 13 residues long. The CDR3 DNA is TGCAGTGCTAGTCTCGTGGGCGGGGAGACCCAGTACTTC. It codes for CSASLVGGETQYF.

This clonotype turned up a few times. The chain couples TRBV4-3 to TRBJ1-4; a weak D match, TRBD1 (5 bases). The length of the CDR3 is 16 residues. Germline V gene data show CDR1 as LGHNA and CDR2 as YSLEER. Trimming removed 0 bases at V and 6 bases at J, with 14 bases between. CDR3 DNA sequence: TGCGCCAGCAGCCAAGATCCCCGGGGGAGCGATGAAAAACTGTTTTTT. Translation gives CASSQDPRGSDEKLFF.

The V and J genes are TRBV7-2 and TRBJ2-7; tentatively, D is TRBD1 or TRBD2 (5 bases each). Deletions cut 5 bases from V and 3 bases from J, with 20 bases between. The germline CDR1 and CDR2 sequences are SGHTA and FQGNSA. CDR3 size: 16 residues. The CDR3 nucleotides are TGTGCCAGCAGCCAGCCAGTCCTGAGGGGTTTCTACGAGCAGTACTTC. It yields the protein CASSQPVLRGFYEQYF.

This clonotype was seen ten or more times. The V gene is TRBV7-9, the J gene TRBJ1-4; D might be TRBD1 (5 bases). The CDR3 loop spans 14 amino acids. Germline V CDR1 and CDR2: SEHNR, FQNEAQ (reference sequence). The V end lost 8 bases, the J end lost 1 base, and 11 bases lay between the germline ends. Here the CDR3 reads CASSLGRTNEKLFF. In DNA form, the CDR3 reads TGTGCCAGCTCTCTGGGGCGAACTAATGAAAAACTGTTTTTT. The full variable domain, in which reference TRBV7-9 and TRBJ1-4 provide the parts outside the CDR3, is DTGVSQNPRHKITKRGQNVTFRCDPISEHNRLYWYRQTLGQGPEFLTYFQNEAQLEKSRLLSDRFSAERPKGSFSTLEIQRTEQGDSAMYLCASSLGRTNEKLFFGSGTQLSVL.

This chain uses TRBV4-3 with TRBJ2-1, with D tentatively TRBD1 (6 bases). Germline V gives CDR1 LGHNA, CDR2 YSLEER. The CDR3 runs to 16 residues. Deletions cut 0 bases from V and 2 bases from J, with 11 bases between. CDR3: CASSQDAGTPYNEQFF. In DNA form, the CDR3 reads TGCGCCAGCAGCCAAGATGCCGGGACACCCTACAATGAGCAGTTCTTC.

This clonotype showed up just a few times. The chain carries TRBV11-2 and TRBJ1-4; D may be TRBD1 (6 bases). From germline, CDR1 is SGHAT and CDR2 FQNNGV. V was cut by 10 bases and J by 3 bases, with 12 bases left in between. The CDR3 runs to 13 residues. The DNA for the CDR3 is TGTGCCACCCGGACAGCACCTAATGAAAAACTGTTTTTT. Residues: CATRTAPNEKLFF.

This chain connects TRBV5-1 to TRBJ2-7; D uncertain. The CDR3 consists of 14 residues. V was clipped by 4 bases and J by 0 bases, with 11 bases between them. The V gene's germline CDR1 is SGHRS and CDR2 YFSETQ. CDR3 nucleotide sequence: TGCGCCAGCAGCCCGGACCATTACTCCTACGAGCAGTACTTC. Its protein is CASSPDHYSYEQYF.

The chain is built from TRBV4-3 and TRBJ1-4; possible D gene TRBD1, 6 bases. This CDR3 has 17 residues. Trimming took 0 bases from V and 6 from J, leaving 17 bases between them. Germline CDR1 is LGHNA and CDR2 is YSLEER. The CDR3 region has the DNA TGCGCCAGCAGCCAAGATAGGTTCGGGGGGCAAGATGAAAAACTGTTTTTT. Protein product: CASSQDRFGGQDEKLFF.

The genes are TRBV7-2 and TRBJ1-1; a possible D gene is TRBD1 (5 bases). With 1 base removed from V and 7 bases from J, the gap between germline ends came to 10 bases. Germline loops: CDR1 SGHTA, CDR2 FQGNSA. This CDR3 region has 13 residues. The chain's CDR3 is CASSLEPGLEAFF. CDR3 sequence (DNA): TGTGCCAGCAGCTTAGAACCGGGGCTTGAAGCTTTCTTT.

A note on this clonotype: Mismatch with germline at one junction end may stem from a read error. The chain carries TRBV29-1 and TRBJ1-1, with D perhaps matching TRBD1 (5 bases). CDR3 length: 13 residues. CDR1 and CDR2 (germline): SQVTM, ANQGSEA. For the CDR3, the DNA is TGTAGCGTTGCAAAGGGGCAGAACACTGAAGCTTTCTTT. It codes for CSVAKGQNTEAFF.

The chain carries TRBV2 and TRBJ1-5, with D possibly being TRBD1 (5 bases). From germline, CDR1 is SNHLY and CDR2 FYNNEI. The CDR3 runs 14 residues. V lost 6 bases, J lost 10 bases, and 19 bases lay in between. CDR3 nucleotides: TGTGCCAGCAGGAGGGGCCCCGGAGAGGGCCCCCAGCATTTT. This encodes CASRRGPGEGPQHF.

CDR3 sequence reads: CASSYSIAGNEQFF. DNA for the CDR3: TGTGCCAGCAGTTACTCTATAGCTGGCAATGAGCAGTTCTTC. The V gene is TRBV6-2 or TRBV6-3, the J gene TRBJ2-1, with D hard to call. Trimming stripped 0 bases from V and 6 bases from J, with 9 bases between. This CDR3 spans 14 amino acids. CDR1 and CDR2 (germline): MNHEY, SVGEGT.

This clonotype was detected only a few times. The chain combines TRBV7-8 with TRBJ1-1; D is unresolved. V was clipped by 2 bases and J by 3 bases, with 7 bases between them. Germline loops: CDR1 SGHVS, CDR2 FQNEAQ. The CDR3 is 13 residues long. The CDR3 nucleotides are TGTGCCAGCAGCTTAATGTCGGACACTGAAGCTTTCTTT. This translates into CASSLMSDTEAFF.

V gene TRBV6-1 combines with J gene TRBJ2-1, with 9 bases aligning to TRBD2. The length of the CDR3 is 14 residues. Germline-derived CDR1 and CDR2 are MNHNS and SASEGT. Trimming removed 7 bases from V and 4 bases from J; junction bases left unmatched: 5. CDR3 residues: CASTISGGYNEQFF. CDR3 bases: TGTGCCAGCACCATTAGCGGGGGATACAATGAGCAGTTCTTC.

The chain recombines TRBV4-1 with TRBJ2-1; 11 nucleotides align to TRBD2. The CDR3 consists of 15 residues. V lost 5 bases to trimming and J lost 3 bases; unmatched junction nucleotides: 3. The germline CDR1 and CDR2 sequences are MGHRA and YSYEKL. The chain's CDR3 is CASSGGTSGYNEQFF. The CDR3 region has the DNA TGCGCCAGCAGCGGGGGGACTAGCGGCTACAATGAGCAGTTCTTC.

The table lists this clonotype with a few counts. V gene TRBV6-5 combines with J gene TRBJ1-1; D ambiguous. Germline V gene lookup returns CDR1 MNHEY and CDR2 SVGAGI. V shed 7 bases and J shed 4 bases, with 22 bases lying between them. This CDR3 has 16 residues. CDR3 DNA sequence: TGTGCCAGCACCCGAGGTCCGACGGGAGGTCGCACTGAAGCTTTCTTT. Translated: CASTRGPTGGRTEAFF.

In this sample, this clonotype turned up a few times. The genes are TRBV2 and TRBJ1-2; D unresolved. Germline values: CDR1 SNHLY, CDR2 FYNNEI. Trimming left V 7 bases short and J 5 bases short, with 8 bases between. The CDR3 totals 11 residues. The chain's CDR3 is CASTGRYGYTF. CDR3 nucleotide sequence: TGTGCCAGCACCGGGAGATATGGCTACACCTTC. Supplemented by reference TRBV2 and TRBJ1-2, the full variable domain reads EPEVTQTPSHQVTQMGQEVILRCVPISNHLYFYWYRQILGQKVEFLVSFYNNEISEKSEIFDDQFSVERPDGSNFTLKIRSTKLEDSAMYFCASTGRYGYTFGSGTRLTVV.

This clonotype was detected only a few times. This chain joins TRBV9 and TRBJ2-1; TRBD2 agrees at 9 bases. Trimming removed 3 bases from V and 2 bases from J; junction bases left unmatched: 3. Germline V CDR1 and CDR2: SGDLS, YYNGEE. The length of the CDR3 is 15 residues. The DNA of the CDR3 is TGTGCCAGCAGCGCCAGCGGGGGGCCCTACAATGAGCAGTTCTTC. It is translated as CASSASGGPYNEQFF.

The chain links TRBV5-1 to TRBJ2-4; 8 nucleotides agree with TRBD1. Germline V gene lookup returns CDR1 SGHRS and CDR2 YFSETQ. This CDR3 region has 16 residues. Trimming removed 4 bases from V and 0 bases from J; junction bases left unmatched: 6. DNA of the CDR3: TGCGCCAGCAGCCAGGGACAGGACCGAGCCAAAAACATTCAGTACTTC. It codes for CASSQGQDRAKNIQYF.

This clonotype has more than one count but fewer than ten. This chain connects TRBV3-1 to TRBJ1-2, with a weak D call TRBD1 (5 bases). The CDR3 covers 14 residues. CDR1 LGHDT and CDR2 YNNKEL come from the germline V gene (reference sequence). V gave up 1 base and J gave up 7 bases, with 13 bases separating them. In DNA, the CDR3 is TGTGCCAGCAGCCAAGGGCAATTGGGGGGTGGCTACACCTTC. This codes for CASSQGQLGGGYTF.

This clonotype was seen only a few times. The chain carries TRBV12-3 or TRBV12-4 and TRBJ2-5, with 9 bases that match TRBD2. The DNA end favors TRBJ2-7, so the J call may be wrong. The CDR3 contains 14 residues. CDR3 in amino acids: CASSTGTSRYEQYF. The CDR3 nucleotides are TGTGCCAGCAGCACCGGGACTAGCAGATACGAGCAGTACTTC.

In its sample, this clonotype was seen a few times. The chain carries TRBV12-3 or TRBV12-4 and TRBJ2-2, with TRBD1 as a possible D gene (5 bases). CDR3 length: 17 residues. Between the trimmed V and J ends, which lost 3 bases and 6 bases, there was a span of 20 bases. Here the CDR3 reads CASSLMAGPQVAGELFF. The CDR3 nucleotides are TGTGCCAGCAGTTTGATGGCAGGACCACAGGTAGCCGGGGAGCTGTTTTTT.

The chain uses TRBV6-2 or TRBV6-3 and TRBJ2-6, with TRBD1 matching 7 bases. The CDR3 extends over 15 amino acids. Germline lookup yields CDR1 MNHEY and CDR2 SVGEGT. V lost 8 bases, J lost 0 bases, and 4 bases stayed unmatched. The CDR3 DNA follows: TGTGCCAGCGGGACAGTCCCCTCTGGGGCCAACGTCCTGACTTTC. This sequence encodes CASGTVPSGANVLTF.